This T cell receptor (beta chain) is drawn from a study of radiotherapy plus CTLA-4 blockade in lung cancer. In the study overall: Objective responses were recorded in roughly 17% of patients, with disease control recorded in 30% to 35%.

The study treated chemo-refractory metastatic non-small-cell lung cancer patients with focal radiation plus ipilimumab CTLA-4 blockade. Germline V lookup: CDR1 MNHEY, CDR2 SMNVEV (reference sequence). V lost 4 bases to trimming and J lost 6 bases; unmatched junction nucleotides: 2. CDR3 length equals 13 residues. The study's findings and limits: Reported findings show early blood T cell clone dynamics, with interferon-beta, best predicted response. In blood, TCR clones derived from the tumor expanded after radiotherapy plus ipilimumab.

Assay: immunoSEQ multiplex PCR; the TCRdb copy retains only in-frame clones and omits some. The repertoire holds 65,000 to 95,000 clones, with about nine tenths as singletons. Comments on this clone: Its antigen remains unidentified.

V usage is TRBV27 and J usage is TRBJ1-1; TRBD1 aligns across 10 bases. The clonotype was recovered from a human donor with non-small cell lung cancer that progressed on radiotherapy plus ipilimumab. Sequencing was performed on peripheral blood, taken from a patient treated with radiotherapy plus ipilimumab. DNA of the CDR3: TGTGCCAGCAGTTCGGACAGGGGGTCTGAAGCTTTCTTT. It specifies CASSSDRGSEAFF.